The rows below give T cell receptor beta chains drawn from one sample of a study of identical twins. One entry per CDR3 protein, called by TCRdb with MiXCR from the 5' RACE reads. The sample has 700,000 to 950,000 distinct CDR3 sequences, more than 9% seen once. The data were also submitted as part of a second study, on yellow fever vaccine responses in identical twins.

Sequencing input: PBMCs. The source is a young woman in good health. Each CDR3 is given with its conserved first and last residue. Fields, in order: J gene, V gene, clone size, D gene, CDR3 protein, CDR3 DNA. A D gene is named only where the DNA matches it firmly. Rows may omit the clone size; those that give it use once, few, many or a size class.

TRBJ1-1,TRBV20-1,many,NA,CSARDHLNTEAFF,TGCAGTGCTAGAGATCACCTTAACACTGAAGCTTTCTTT
TRBJ1-5,TRBV4-1,many,NA,CASSSLPLGTGVSNQPQHF,TGCGCCAGCAGCTCCCTCCCCCTCGGGACTGGGGTTAGCAATCAGCCCCAGCATTTT
TRBJ2-3,TRBV3-1,few,TRBD1,CASSLRQGAWTDTQYF,TGTGCCAGCAGCCTCCGGCAGGGGGCTTGGACAGATACGCAGTATTTT
TRBJ2-1,TRBV6-1,many,NA,CASTPATLYNEQFF,TGTGCCAGCACCCCAGCGACCCTATACAATGAGCAGTTCTTC
TRBJ2-1,TRBV20-1,NA,TRBD2,CSATPEAGGPDEQFF,TGCAGTGCTACCCCTGAGGCGGGAGGGCCGGATGAGCAGTTCTTC
TRBJ2-5,TRBV6-2/TRBV6-3,few,NA,CASGTGTQYF,TGTGCCAGCGGTACTGGGACCCAGTACTTC
TRBJ2-7,TRBV10-3,NA,NA,CAIRDDRPFWYF,TGTGCCATCAGGGATGACCGACCATTTTGGTACTTC
TRBJ2-2,TRBV6-5,few,TRBD2,CASSYYDFSGANTGELFF,TGTGCCAGCAGTTACTATGACTTTAGCGGGGCGAACACCGGGGAGCTGTTTTTT
TRBJ2-1,TRBV7-9,few,NA,CASSLGGLFNEQFF,TGTGCCAGCAGCTTGGGGGGACTTTTCAATGAGCAGTTCTTC
TRBJ2-5,TRBV7-3,NA,NA,CASSISGTKLETQYF,TGTGCCAGCAGCATATCCGGGACAAAGTTAGAGACCCAGTACTTC
TRBJ1-1,TRBV7-9,many,NA,CASSLAKWQGTEAFF,TGTGCCAGCAGCTTAGCGAAATGGCAGGGAACTGAAGCTTTCTTT
TRBJ2-3,TRBV5-1,NA,NA,CASSRRDLTDTQYF,TGCGCCAGCAGCCGCCGGGACCTCACAGATACGCAGTATTTT
TRBJ1-2,TRBV5-5,NA,TRBD1,CASSKAGTVIYGYTF,TGTGCCAGCAGCAAGGCCGGGACAGTCATCTATGGCTACACCTTC
TRBJ2-5,TRBV3-1,NA,NA,CASSQEQGRWETQYF,TGTGCCAGCAGCCAAGAGCAGGGGAGGTGGGAGACCCAGTACTTC
TRBJ2-7,TRBV7-9,NA,TRBD2,CASSNGTTNPYEQYF,TGTGCCAGCAGCAACGGGACTACAAACCCTTACGAGCAGTACTTC
TRBJ2-5,TRBV7-3,many,NA,CASSLRPMETQYF,TGTGCCAGCAGCTTAAGACCAATGGAGACCCAGTACTTC